The 20 T cell receptor beta chains below all came from one sample that was sequenced in a study of monozygotic twins with cystic fibrosis. Sequencing was performed with immunoSEQ multiplex PCR; in TCRdb, only in-frame clones are kept and a portion is missing. In the table there are 15,000 to 20,000 clones, 95% to 98% of which are singletons. Material: blood. Receptor source: a woman in her twenties or thirties with cystic fibrosis.

J is TRBJ2-5 and V is TRBV28, with 7 bases aligning to TRBD1. The J segment lost 4 bases and the V segment lost 4 bases, leaving 12 bases of the junction unmatched. This CDR3 has 16 amino acids. CDR1 is MDHEN, CDR2 SYDVKM, per germline. The CDR3 DNA reads as TGTGCCAGCAGTTCAACAGGGGCTCCTACGCGAGAGACCCAGTACTTC. It specifies CASSSTGAPTRETQYF.

This sequence joins TRBV19 and TRBJ2-5; no clear D gene. Trimming stripped 2 bases from V and 4 bases from J, with 8 bases between. Germline-derived CDR1 and CDR2 are LNHDA and SQIVND (reference sequence). The CDR3 loop spans 13 amino acids. The CDR3 here is CASSIRIGETQYF. CDR3 bases: TGTGCCAGTAGTATAAGAATCGGAGAGACCCAGTACTTC.

The J gene is TRBJ1-4, the V gene TRBV30; D is undetermined. CDR3 length: 16 residues. The germline CDR1 and CDR2 sequences are GTSNPN and SVGIG (reference sequence). Trimming shortened V by 0 bases and J by 8 bases, and 19 bases separated the two germline ends. CDR3 bases: TGTGCCTGGAGTGTACTTGAAGTTGGGTTTGGGGAAAAACTGTTTTTT. Its translation is CAWSVLEVGFGEKLFF.

This clone was seen only once. The chain carries TRBV29-1 and TRBJ2-1; D might be TRBD1 (6 bases). The CDR3 loop spans 16 amino acids. Trimming stripped 1 base from V and 3 bases from J, with 16 bases between. Germline V gives CDR1 SQVTM, CDR2 ANQGSEA. The CDR3 DNA reads TGCAGCGTTGAAGCCGACACCAGGGGCTACTACAATGAGCAGTTCTTC. This gives the protein CSVEADTRGYYNEQFF.

This clone was recorded only once. The chain couples TRBV7-9 to TRBJ1-1; no clear D. Trimming removed 5 bases from V and 1 base from J, with 11 bases in between. The germline CDR1 and CDR2 sequences are SEHNR and FQNEAQ (reference sequence). The CDR3 length is 14 residues. The CDR3 here is CASSPGPKNTEAFF. In nucleotides, the CDR3 is TGTGCCAGCAGCCCCGGACCGAAGAACACTGAAGCTTTCTTT.

The chain has TRBV6-1 and TRBJ2-3; D is ambiguous. V was shortened by 7 bases and J by 2 bases, with 10 bases between the two germline ends. The CDR3 length is 13 residues. Germline CDR1 reads MNHNS; CDR2 reads SASEGT. The CDR3 reads CASTMGHTDTQYF. In nucleotides, the CDR3 is TGTGCCAGCACCATGGGCCACACAGATACGCAGTATTTT.

The rearrangement joins TRBV13 to TRBJ2-3, with 8 bases identical to TRBD1. Losses at the gene ends were 5 bases for V and 1 base for J; bases not matched to a gene: 5. The CDR3 covers 15 residues. Germline CDR1 is PRHDT and CDR2 is FYEKMQ (reference sequence). The CDR3 region is CASSAGGFGTDTQYF. The CDR3 DNA reads TGTGCCAGCAGCGCAGGGGGCTTTGGCACAGATACGCAGTATTTT.

The CDR3 nucleotides read TGTGCCAGCAGCAAAAACACGGCAACTAATGAAAAACTGTTTTTT. Amino acid sequence: CASSKNTATNEKLFF. The chain combines TRBV5-4 with TRBJ1-4, with D hard to call. Germline values: CDR1 SGHNT, CDR2 YYREEE (reference sequence). V gave up 4 bases and J gave up 0 bases, with 10 bases separating them. This CDR3 has 15 amino acids.

V is TRBV5-1 and J is TRBJ1-1; D ambiguous. Trimming took 0 bases from V and 5 from J, leaving 17 bases between them. Germline V CDR1 and CDR2: SGHRS, YFSETQ. The CDR3 contains 16 residues. The CDR3 nucleotides are TGCGCCAGCAGCTTGGTAGGAATGTTGGACGGTACTGAAGCTTTCTTT. This codes for CASSLVGMLDGTEAFF.

This chain connects TRBV6-4 to TRBJ2-2; no reliable D call. The germline V gene encodes CDR1 MRHNA and CDR2 SNTAGT. Trimming took 3 bases from V and 2 from J, leaving 10 bases between them. The CDR3 is made up of 15 amino acids. The CDR3 spells CASSESRQNTGELFF. The CDR3 nucleotides are TGTGCCAGCAGTGAGAGCAGACAAAACACCGGGGAGCTGTTTTTT.

The CDR3 DNA sequence: TGTGCCACCGACTTTAGCGGGGGGCCCTACGAGCAGTACTTC. Its translation is CATDFSGGPYEQYF. The V and J genes are TRBV2 and TRBJ2-7; TRBD2 matches at 10 bases. The CDR3 consists of 14 residues. The V gene's germline CDR1 is SNHLY and CDR2 FYNNEI. The V segment lost 10 bases and the J segment 2 bases; nucleotides outside the gene matches: 8.

J is TRBJ2-7 and V is TRBV6-1; D is possibly TRBD1 or TRBD2 (5 bases each). The CDR3 covers 15 residues. From germline, CDR1 is MNHNS and CDR2 SASEGT. The V gene lost 5 bases and the J gene lost 1 base, with 15 bases spanning the gap. The CDR3 region is CASSIHGDQSYEQYF. CDR3 DNA sequence: TGTGCCAGCAGTATCCACGGGGACCAATCCTACGAGCAGTACTTC.

The CDR3: CASSLSGGAPHEQYF. Here the CDR3 DNA reads TGTGCCAGCAGCTTAAGCGGGGGGGCCCCCCACGAGCAGTACTTC. The rearrangement links TRBV7-2 to TRBJ2-7; 10 bases align to TRBD2. The CDR3 contains 15 residues. With 2 bases clipped from V and 5 bases from J, the junction kept 6 bases outside the gene matches. Germline assignment: CDR1 SGHTA and CDR2 FQGNSA.

The chain recombines TRBV4-1 with TRBJ2-3; the match to TRBD2 covers 15 bases. The V and J ends lost 4 bases and 6 bases, in that order; junction bases with no gene match: 5. This CDR3 contains 16 residues. Germline values: CDR1 MGHRA, CDR2 YSYEKL. CDR3 nucleotides: TGCGCCAGCAGCCTAGGACTAGCGGGGGGGAGGGATACGCAGTATTTT. Amino acids: CASSLGLAGGRDTQYF.

The count of this clone is one. This chain joins TRBV7-9 and TRBJ1-2, with 8 bases that match TRBD1. The germline CDR1 and CDR2 sequences are SEHNR and FQNEAQ (reference sequence). The CDR3 extends over 14 amino acids. J was trimmed by 6 bases and V by 5 bases; bases with no gene match: 8. CDR3 nucleotide sequence: TGTGCCAGCAGCGCCAGGGGGCGCTTTAATGGCTACACCTTC. The encoded protein is CASSARGRFNGYTF.

In this sample, this clone turned up once. This rearrangement joins TRBV5-1 to TRBJ1-2, with 7 bases that match TRBD1. J lost 6 bases, V lost 4 bases, and 6 bases had no gene match. Germline lookup yields CDR1 SGHRS and CDR2 YFSETQ. The CDR3 has 13 residues. CDR3 residues: CASSIQGQDGYTF. The CDR3 DNA is TGCGCCAGCAGCATACAAGGACAGGATGGCTACACCTTC.

The chain links TRBV13 to TRBJ2-1; D could derive from TRBD1 or TRBD2 (5 bases each). Germline CDR1 reads PRHDT; CDR2 reads FYEKMQ (reference sequence). There are 11 residues in the CDR3. Between the trimmed V and J ends, which lost 4 bases and 15 bases, there was a span of 13 bases. CDR3 DNA: TGTGCCAGCAGCTCCATGGGACCCCCGTTCTTC. Its translation: CASSSMGPPFF.

The genes are TRBV28 and TRBJ1-5, with D uncertain. This CDR3 region has 14 residues. V lost 2 bases and J lost 1, with 6 bases in between. Germline V gene sequence: CDR1 MDHEN, CDR2 SYDVKM. CDR3 region: CASSLQSSNQPQHF. The CDR3, as DNA: TGTGCCAGCAGTTTACAGAGCAGCAATCAGCCCCAGCATTTT.

The chain employs TRBV6-1 and TRBJ2-3; D perhaps matches TRBD1 (5 bases). Germline CDR1 and CDR2: MNHNS and SASEGT. CDR3 length: 15 amino acids. The V end was cut by 1 base, the J end by 1 base, with 9 bases between. In DNA, the CDR3 is TGTGCCAGCAGTGAAGAATTAGGGGGCACAGATACGCAGTATTTT. It translates to CASSEELGGTDTQYF.

This chain joins TRBV7-7 and TRBJ1-1; the D gene is possibly TRBD1 (5 bases). V was clipped by 9 bases and J by 3 bases, with 17 bases between them. From germline, CDR1 is SSHAT and CDR2 FNYEAQ (reference sequence). This CDR3 has 14 residues. The CDR3 loop reads CASSLTVGDTEAFF. The CDR3 region has the DNA TGTGCCAGTTCTTTGACAGTGGGGGACACTGAAGCTTTCTTT.